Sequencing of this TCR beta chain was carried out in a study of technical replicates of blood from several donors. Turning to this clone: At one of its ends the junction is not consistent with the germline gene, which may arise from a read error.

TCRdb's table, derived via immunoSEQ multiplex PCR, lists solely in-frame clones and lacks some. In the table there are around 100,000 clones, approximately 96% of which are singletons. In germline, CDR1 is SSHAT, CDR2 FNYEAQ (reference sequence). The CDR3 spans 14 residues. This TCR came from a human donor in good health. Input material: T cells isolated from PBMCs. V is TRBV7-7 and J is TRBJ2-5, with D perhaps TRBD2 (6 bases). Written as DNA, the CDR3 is TGTGCTAGCAGCCCAAGCGGGTACCAAGAGACCCAGTACTTC. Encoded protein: CASSPSGYQETQYF.